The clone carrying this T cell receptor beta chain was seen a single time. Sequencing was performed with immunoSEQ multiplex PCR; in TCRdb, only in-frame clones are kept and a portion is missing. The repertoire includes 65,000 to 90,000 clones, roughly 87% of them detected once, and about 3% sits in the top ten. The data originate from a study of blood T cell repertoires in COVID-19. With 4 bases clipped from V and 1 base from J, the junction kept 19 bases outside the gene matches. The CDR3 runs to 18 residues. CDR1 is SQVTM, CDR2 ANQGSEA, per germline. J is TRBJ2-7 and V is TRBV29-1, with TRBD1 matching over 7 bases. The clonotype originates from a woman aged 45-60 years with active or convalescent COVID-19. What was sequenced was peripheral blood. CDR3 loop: CSVVGGPRGAYGSYEQYF. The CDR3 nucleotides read TGCAGCGTTGTAGGGGGCCCCCGAGGGGCTTACGGATCCTACGAGCAGTACTTC.